A single T cell receptor (beta chain) is shown here with its context. The data originate from a study of blood T cell repertoires in COVID-19. Across the whole study: Acute and convalescent COVID-19 samples came from the United States, Italy and Spain. T cells, B-cell-depleted T cells, or PBMCs supplied cDNA or gDNA.

The CDR3 is 13 residues long. The V and J ends lost 2 bases and 1 base respectively, with 5 bases between them. Germline V gene data show CDR1 as SGHVS and CDR2 as FNYEAQ. Original handling: Estimated nucleated cell counts came from reference gene primer amplification. Libraries were prepared by immunoSEQ multiplex PCR; TCRdb keeps only in-frame clonotypes and omits some of them. From that table come the V and J calls and clone size; the DNA was used to work out D and trimming. The repertoire includes over 200,000 clones, approximately 81% of them detected once, and 15% to 20% sits in the top ten. The chain carries TRBV7-6 and TRBJ1-1, with D possibly being TRBD1 (5 bases). The source of this sequence is an elderly woman with active or convalescent COVID-19. Sequencing was done on a sample of peripheral blood. Here the CDR3 DNA reads TGTGCCAGCAGCTTACAGGGGAACACTGAAGCTTTCTTT. This gives the protein CASSLQGNTEAFF.